The present T cell receptor beta chain was sequenced within a study of vaccination effects on CD4 cells after COVID-19. Study-wide points: Convalescent patients were scarce in the study, and it lacked early post-infection timepoints. There was marked clonal contraction among infection- and vaccine-induced clones late after vaccination.

Germline CDR1 is SGHDT and CDR2 is YYEEEE. J gave up 0 bases and V 0 bases, and 4 bases lay outside the gene matches. CDR3 length equals 16 residues. Expansion of antigen-specific CD4+ T cells with viral peptide pools was carried out by the ViraFEST assay before sequencing. The authors isolated CD4+ T cells after 9 to 10 days of culture. Nobody among the vaccine recipients had prior SARS-CoV-2 infection (nucleocapsid antibodies were negative). Half of the medium was exchanged for IL-2 medium on both days 3 and 7. A remark on this clone: What it binds is not known.

Libraries were prepared by immunoSEQ multiplex PCR; TCRdb keeps only in-frame clonotypes and omits some of them. The table has about 43,000 clones, around three quarters seen once. The receptor's source is a human donor who received a COVID-19 vaccine. V and J are TRBV5-6 and TRBJ2-3, with 7 bases aligning to TRBD2. Sequenced material: CD4+ T cells from PBMCs cultured with SARS-CoV-2 spike peptides, taken before COVID-19 vaccination. The CDR3 DNA sequence: TGTGCCAGCAGCTTGGAGGGAGCGGGAAGCACAGATACGCAGTATTTT. Amino acid sequence: CASSLEGAGSTDTQYF.